The TCR beta chain under discussion was sequenced for a study of control samples from healthy donors and cancer patients. This table comes from immunoSEQ multiplex PCR, and its TCRdb copy is limited to in-frame clones, with some not included. The sample lists 95,000 to 150,000 clones; 90% to 95% were seen once. This CDR3 comprises 16 residues. Per germline, CDR1 SGHTA and CDR2 FQGNSA. V lost 3 bases to trimming and J lost 4 bases, with 18 bases between them. This TCR came from a woman in her late teens or twenties in good health. Sequenced material: blood. The rearrangement joins TRBV7-2 to TRBJ2-5, with TRBD2 as a possible D gene (5 bases). The CDR3 DNA reads TGTGCCAGCAGCTTGAGGGCCAACAGCCGGGCAGAGACCCAGTACTTC. Its protein product is CASSLRANSRAETQYF.